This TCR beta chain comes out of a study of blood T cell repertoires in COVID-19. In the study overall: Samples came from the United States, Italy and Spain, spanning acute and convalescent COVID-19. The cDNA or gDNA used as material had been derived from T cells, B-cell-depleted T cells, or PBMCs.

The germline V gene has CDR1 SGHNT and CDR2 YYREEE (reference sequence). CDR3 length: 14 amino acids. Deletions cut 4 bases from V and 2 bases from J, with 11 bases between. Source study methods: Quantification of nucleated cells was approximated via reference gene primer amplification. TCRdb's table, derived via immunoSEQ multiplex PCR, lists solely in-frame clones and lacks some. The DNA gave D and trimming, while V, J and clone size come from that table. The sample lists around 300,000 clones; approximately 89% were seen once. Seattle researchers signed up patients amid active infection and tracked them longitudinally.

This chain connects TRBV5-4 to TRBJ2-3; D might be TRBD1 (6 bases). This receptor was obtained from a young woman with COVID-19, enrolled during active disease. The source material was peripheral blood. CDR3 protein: CASSPGQNTDTQYF. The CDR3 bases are TGTGCCAGCAGCCCCGGACAGAACACAGATACGCAGTATTTT.